This T cell receptor (beta chain) is from a study of vaccination and CD4 T cells after COVID-19. Study-level information: The interval from dose two to post-vaccine sampling had a median of about 66 days, and it ranged from 14 to 241.

Sequencing of the DNA from cultured CD4+ T cells was carried out with the Oncomine TCR Beta short-read assay. Genomic DNA from cultured CD4+ T cells was extracted. TCRdb processed the PCR reads anew with MiXCR; each CDR3 protein has one entry. The table lists about 710 distinct CDR3 sequences, 8% to 13% of them singletons. V gave up 2 bases and J gave up 8 bases; unmatched junction bases: 1. The V gene's germline CDR1 is GTSNPN and CDR2 SVGIG (reference sequence). The CDR3 covers 12 residues. Notes on this clonotype: The antigen remains unidentified.

Treatment: approximately nine-day PBMC culture with coronavirus spike peptide pools or control peptides (ViraFEST assay). According to the study, CD4+ T cells from the unexposed donor were gathered ahead of the COVID-19 pandemic (2011-2018). Expanded clonotypes were found by TCR sequencing after peptide-pool stimulation (ViraFEST). Where cells permitted, unexposed-donor CD4+ T cells were probed with SARS-CoV-2 S/N and four cold-coronavirus spikes. The sample taken for sequencing was CD4+ T cells from blood, cultured in vitro. The rearrangement uses TRBV30 and TRBJ1-4, with TRBD1 identical over 8 bases. The TCR was taken from a human donor in good health. CDR3 residues: CAWSRQGEKLFF. In DNA, the CDR3 is TGTGCCTGGAGTCGACAGGGGGAAAAACTGTTTTTT.